Listed here are 3 T cell receptor beta chains from one sample, sequenced in a study of tumor-infiltrating lymphocytes in primary liver carcinoma. A primer matching the constant region was used to make TCR beta cDNA from around 460 ng of total RNA. Three-round nested multiplex PCR performed with slightly modified ARM-PCR produced the TCR beta libraries. Use of TRBV1-TRBV30 forward primers with a C-beta reverse primer characterized the first two PCR rounds, which lasted ten to eleven cycles each. MiXCR, applied by TCRdb to the multiplex PCR reads, yields one record per CDR3 protein. The table lists approximately 340,000 distinct CDR3 sequences, roughly two thirds of them singletons. Unsorted whole blood yielded blood RNA, and germline DNA was extracted as well. The sequenced sample was peripheral blood. The receptor source for this set is a man aged 35 to 55 with primary liver carcinoma and hepatitis B virus infection.

This clonotype was recorded a few times. A junction boundary mismatches the germline segment, possibly from a read error. The chain carries TRBV11-2 and TRBJ2-2, with a weak D call TRBD2 (5 bases). The CDR3 loop spans 15 amino acids. Germline V CDR1 and CDR2: SGHAT, FQNNGV. The CDR3 protein is CASSFGTRNTGELVF. The DNA for the CDR3 is TGTGCCAGCAGCTTCGGTACGAGAAACACCGGGGAACTGGTTTTT.

This clonotype was recorded only once. One junction end does not reproduce the germline sequence, and a read error may be involved. The chain is built from TRBV9 and TRBJ2-7; D not resolved. This CDR3 region has 14 residues. Germline V gene sequence: CDR1 SGDLS, CDR2 YYNGEE. The CDR3 region is CASSVAGGNYDQYF. The CDR3 region has the DNA TGTGCCAGCAGCGTAGCTGGTGGGAACTACGACCAGTACTTC.

The chain has TRBV29-1 and TRBJ2-7; TRBD2 is a possible D gene (6 bases). CDR3 length: 14 amino acids. The germline V and J ends were trimmed by 8 bases and 2 bases, with 19 bases remaining between them. In germline, CDR1 is SQVTM, CDR2 ANQGSEA. CDR3 amino acids: CSIRRRGEAYEQYF. The CDR3 DNA reads TGCAGCATACGCCGGAGAGGGGAGGCCTACGAGCAGTACTTC.